The following is a T cell receptor (beta chain) sequence with its context. This specimen comes from a study of cytomegalovirus exposure and HLA in healthy donors. PCR used 60 Vbeta primers and 13 Jbeta primers. Original handling: Later analysis identified 65 million to 80 million unique TCR beta chains, about 10 million shared. Profiled with immunoSEQ multiplex PCR; TCRdb holds only in-frame clones, not every one. The DNA was the basis for D and trimming; V, J and clone size are from that table. This table holds 110,000 to 150,000 clones, around 72% found once. CDR1 is MDHEN and CDR2 is SYDVKM in the germline V gene. This CDR3 contains 17 residues. Trimming stripped 3 bases from V and 1 base from J, with 13 bases between.

Sequenced: PBMCs. The rearrangement uses TRBV28 and TRBJ2-6, with D perhaps TRBD2 (6 bases). The receptor comes from a man aged 18-30 years in good health and CMV-seropositive. CDR3 sequence (DNA): TGTGCCAGCAGTTTTGGGGGGTGGCGATCTGGGGCCAACGTCCTGACTTTC. This gives the protein CASSFGGWRSGANVLTF.